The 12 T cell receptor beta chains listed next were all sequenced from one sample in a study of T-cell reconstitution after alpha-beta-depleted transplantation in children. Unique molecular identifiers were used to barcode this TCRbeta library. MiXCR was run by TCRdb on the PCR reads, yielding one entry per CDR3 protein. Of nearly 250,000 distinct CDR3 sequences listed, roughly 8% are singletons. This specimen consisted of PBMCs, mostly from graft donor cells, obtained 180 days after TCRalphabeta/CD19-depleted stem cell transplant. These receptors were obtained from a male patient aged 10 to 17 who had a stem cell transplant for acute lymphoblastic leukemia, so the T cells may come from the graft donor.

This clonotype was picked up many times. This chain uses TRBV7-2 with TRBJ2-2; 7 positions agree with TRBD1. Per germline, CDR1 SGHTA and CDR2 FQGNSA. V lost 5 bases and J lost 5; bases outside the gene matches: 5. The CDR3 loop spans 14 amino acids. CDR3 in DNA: TGTGCCAGCAGCCTAAAGGGGGCGACCGGGGAGCTGTTTTTT. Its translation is CASSLKGATGELFF.

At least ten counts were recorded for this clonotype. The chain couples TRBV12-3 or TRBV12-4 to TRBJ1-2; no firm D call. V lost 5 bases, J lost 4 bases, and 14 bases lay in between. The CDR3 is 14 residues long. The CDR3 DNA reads TGTGCCAGCAGTGTTCACTCGTACCCCTATGGCTACACCTTC. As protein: CASSVHSYPYGYTF.

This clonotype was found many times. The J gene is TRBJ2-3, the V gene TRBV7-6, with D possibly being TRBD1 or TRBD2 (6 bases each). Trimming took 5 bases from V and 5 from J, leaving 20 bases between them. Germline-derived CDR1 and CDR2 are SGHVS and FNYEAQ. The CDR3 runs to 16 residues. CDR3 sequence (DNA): TGTGCCAGCAGCCAGGAGGGGGGCCGTCTGGGAGATACGCAGTATTTT. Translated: CASSQEGGRLGDTQYF.

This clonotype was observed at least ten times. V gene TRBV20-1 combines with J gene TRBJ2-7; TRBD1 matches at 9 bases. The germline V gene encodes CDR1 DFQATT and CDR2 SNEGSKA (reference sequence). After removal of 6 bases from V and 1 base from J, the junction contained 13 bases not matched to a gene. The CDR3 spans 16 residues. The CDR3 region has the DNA TGCAGTGCCATCCAGGGGACAGGGTGGGGGTCCTACGAGCAGTACTTC. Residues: CSAIQGTGWGSYEQYF.

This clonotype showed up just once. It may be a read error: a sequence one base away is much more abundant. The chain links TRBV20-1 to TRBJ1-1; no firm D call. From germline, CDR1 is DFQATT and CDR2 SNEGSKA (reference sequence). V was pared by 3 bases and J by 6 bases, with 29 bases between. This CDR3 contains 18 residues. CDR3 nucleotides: TGCAGTGCTAGTCCTGTACAGAGATCTACGGAGCGGTCAGCTGAAGCTTTCTTT. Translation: CSASPVQRSTERSAEAFF.

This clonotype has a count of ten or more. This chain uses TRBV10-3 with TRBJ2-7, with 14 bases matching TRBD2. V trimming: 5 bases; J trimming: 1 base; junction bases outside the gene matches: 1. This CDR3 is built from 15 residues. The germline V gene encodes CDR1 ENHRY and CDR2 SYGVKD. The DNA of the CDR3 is TGTGCCATCAGTTGGACTAGCGGGGGGTCCTACGAGCAGTACTTC. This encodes CAISWTSGGSYEQYF.

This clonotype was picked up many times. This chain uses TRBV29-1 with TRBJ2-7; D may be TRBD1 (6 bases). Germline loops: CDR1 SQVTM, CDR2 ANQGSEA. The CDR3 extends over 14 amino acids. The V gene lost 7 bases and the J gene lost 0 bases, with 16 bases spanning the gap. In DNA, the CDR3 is TGCAGCGCGGATGACAGGACTTTCTCCTACGAGCAGTACTTC. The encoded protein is CSADDRTFSYEQYF.

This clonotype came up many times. The CDR3, as DNA: TGTGCCAGCAGTTTTCAAGGACTACAAGAGACCCAGTACTTC. Its protein is CASSFQGLQETQYF. The V and J genes are TRBV28 and TRBJ2-5, with D perhaps matching TRBD2 (6 bases). The CDR3 length is 14 residues. Per germline, CDR1 MDHEN and CDR2 SYDVKM. The V end lost 3 bases, the J end lost 2 bases, and 10 bases lay between the germline ends.

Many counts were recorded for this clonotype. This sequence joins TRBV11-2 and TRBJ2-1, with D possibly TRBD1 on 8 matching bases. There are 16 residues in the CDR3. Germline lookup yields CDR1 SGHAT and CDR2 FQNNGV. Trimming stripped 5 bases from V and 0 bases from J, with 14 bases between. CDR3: CASSTTGEGSYNEQFF. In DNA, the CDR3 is TGTGCCAGCAGCACGACAGGGGAGGGCTCCTACAATGAGCAGTTCTTC.

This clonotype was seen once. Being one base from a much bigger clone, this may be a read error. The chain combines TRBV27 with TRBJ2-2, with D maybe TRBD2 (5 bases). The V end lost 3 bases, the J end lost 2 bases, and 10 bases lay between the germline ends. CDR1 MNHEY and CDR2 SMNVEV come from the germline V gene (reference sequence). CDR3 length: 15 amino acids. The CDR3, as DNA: TGTGCCAGCAGTTTCGAGCGGAGAAACACCGGGGAGCTGTTTTTT. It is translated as CASSFERRNTGELFF.

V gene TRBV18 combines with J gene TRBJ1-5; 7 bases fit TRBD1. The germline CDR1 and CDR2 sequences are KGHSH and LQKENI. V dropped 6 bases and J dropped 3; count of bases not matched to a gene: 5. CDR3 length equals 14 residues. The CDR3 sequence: CASSQTGFNQPQHF. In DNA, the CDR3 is TGTGCCAGCTCCCAGACAGGGTTCAATCAGCCCCAGCATTTT. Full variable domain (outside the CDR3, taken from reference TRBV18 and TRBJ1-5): NAGVMQNPRHLVRRRGQEARLRCSPMKGHSHVYWYRQLPEEGLKFMVYLQKENIIDESGMPKERFSAEFPKEGPSILRIQQVVRGDSAAYFCASSQTGFNQPQHFGDGTRLSIL.

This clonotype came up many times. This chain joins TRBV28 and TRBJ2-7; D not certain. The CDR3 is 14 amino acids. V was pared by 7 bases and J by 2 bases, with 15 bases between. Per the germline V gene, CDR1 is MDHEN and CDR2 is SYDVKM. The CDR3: CASTSAGDTYEQYF. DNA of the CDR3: TGTGCCAGCACCTCCGCTGGAGACACCTACGAGCAGTACTTC.